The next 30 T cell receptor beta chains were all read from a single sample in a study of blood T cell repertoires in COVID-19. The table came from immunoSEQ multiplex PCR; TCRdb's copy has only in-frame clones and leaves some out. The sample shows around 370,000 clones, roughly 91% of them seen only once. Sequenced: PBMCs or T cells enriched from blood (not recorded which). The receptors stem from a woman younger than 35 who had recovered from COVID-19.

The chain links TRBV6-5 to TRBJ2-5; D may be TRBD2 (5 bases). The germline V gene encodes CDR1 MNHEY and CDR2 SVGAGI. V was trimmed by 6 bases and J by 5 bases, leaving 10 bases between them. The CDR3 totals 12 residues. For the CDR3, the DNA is TGTGCCAGCAGCAGGACTGGGGAGACCCAGTACTTC. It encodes CASSRTGETQYF.

This CDR3 is CASSLGATRGNLAKNIQYF. In DNA form, the CDR3 reads TGCGCCAGCAGCTTGGGCGCCACCCGGGGAAACTTAGCCAAAAACATTCAGTACTTC. The rearrangement uses TRBV5-1 and TRBJ2-4; maybe TRBD2 (5 bases). Trimming left V 0 bases short and J 0 bases short, with 19 bases between. The CDR3 loop spans 19 amino acids. Germline V gene sequence: CDR1 SGHRS, CDR2 YFSETQ.

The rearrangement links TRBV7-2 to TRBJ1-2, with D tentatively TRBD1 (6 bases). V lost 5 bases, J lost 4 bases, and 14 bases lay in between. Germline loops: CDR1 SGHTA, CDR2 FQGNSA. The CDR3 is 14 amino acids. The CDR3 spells CASSEDRKIYGYTF. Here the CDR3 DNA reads TGTGCCAGCAGCGAAGACAGGAAGATCTATGGCTACACCTTC.

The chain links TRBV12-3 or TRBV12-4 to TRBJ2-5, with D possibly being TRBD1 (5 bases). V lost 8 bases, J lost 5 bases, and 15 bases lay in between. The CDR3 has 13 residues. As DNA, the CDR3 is TGTGCCAGCGGCGTGGCAGGGCGGGAGACCCAGTACTTC. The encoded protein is CASGVAGRETQYF.

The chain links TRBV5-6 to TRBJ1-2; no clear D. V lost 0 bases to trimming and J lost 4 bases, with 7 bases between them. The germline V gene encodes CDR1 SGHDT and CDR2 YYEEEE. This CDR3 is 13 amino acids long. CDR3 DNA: TGTGCCAGCAGCTTGGCCAGGCCCTATGGCTACACCTTC. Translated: CASSLARPYGYTF.

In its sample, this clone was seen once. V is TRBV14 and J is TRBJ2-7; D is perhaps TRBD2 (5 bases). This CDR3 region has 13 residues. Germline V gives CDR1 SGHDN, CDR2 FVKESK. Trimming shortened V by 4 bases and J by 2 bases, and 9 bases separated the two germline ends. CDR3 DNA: TGTGCCAGCAGCCCCCCGGGAACCTACGAGCAGTACTTC. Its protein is CASSPPGTYEQYF. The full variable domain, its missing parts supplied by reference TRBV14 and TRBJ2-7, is EAGVTQFPSHSVIEKGQTVTLRCDPISGHDNLYWYRRVMGKEIKFLLHFVKESKQDESGMPNNRFLAERTGGTYSTLKVQPAELEDSGVYFCASSPPGTYEQYFGPGTRLTVT.

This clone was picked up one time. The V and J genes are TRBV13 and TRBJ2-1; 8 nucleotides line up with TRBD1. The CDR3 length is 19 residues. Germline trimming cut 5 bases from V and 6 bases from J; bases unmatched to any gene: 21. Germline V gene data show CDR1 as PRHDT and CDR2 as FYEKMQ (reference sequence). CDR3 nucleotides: TGTGCCAGCAGCCAGGACAGGGCCCTTAGGGGGCTTTTGGGCAATGAGCAGTTCTTC. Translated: CASSQDRALRGLLGNEQFF.

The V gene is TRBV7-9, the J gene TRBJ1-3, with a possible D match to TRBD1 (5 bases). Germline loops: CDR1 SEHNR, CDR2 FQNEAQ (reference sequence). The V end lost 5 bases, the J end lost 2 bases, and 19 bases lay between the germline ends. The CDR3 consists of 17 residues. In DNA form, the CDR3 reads TGTGCCAGCAGCGATATTATTGGAAAGGGGCCTGGAAACACCATATATTTT. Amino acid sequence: CASSDIIGKGPGNTIYF.

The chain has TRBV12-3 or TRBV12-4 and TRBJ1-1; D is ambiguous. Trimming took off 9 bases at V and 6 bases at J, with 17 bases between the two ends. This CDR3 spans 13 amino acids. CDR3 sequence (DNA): TGTGCCAGTATACTCAGACGGAGGGCTGAAGCTTTCTTT. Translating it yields CASILRRRAEAFF.

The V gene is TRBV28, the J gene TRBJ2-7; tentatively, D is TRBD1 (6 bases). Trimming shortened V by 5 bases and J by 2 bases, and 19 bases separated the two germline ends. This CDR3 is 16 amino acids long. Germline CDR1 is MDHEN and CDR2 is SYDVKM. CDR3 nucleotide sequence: TGTGCCAGCAGTCCGCCCGGCCAGGGGTCCACCTACGAGCAGTACTTC. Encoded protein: CASSPPGQGSTYEQYF. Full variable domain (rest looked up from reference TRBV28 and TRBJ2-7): DVKVTQSSRYLVKRTGEKVFLECVQDMDHENMFWYRQDPGLGLRLIYFSYDVKMKEKGDIPEGYSVSREKKERFSLILESASTNQTSMYLCASSPPGQGSTYEQYFGPGTRLTVT.

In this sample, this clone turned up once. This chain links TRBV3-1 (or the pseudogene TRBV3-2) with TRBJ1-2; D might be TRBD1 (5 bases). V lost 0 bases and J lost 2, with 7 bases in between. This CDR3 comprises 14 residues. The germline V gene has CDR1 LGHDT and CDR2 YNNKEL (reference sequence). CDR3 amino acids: CASSQEPGNYGYTF. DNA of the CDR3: TGTGCCAGCAGCCAAGAACCAGGGAACTATGGCTACACCTTC.

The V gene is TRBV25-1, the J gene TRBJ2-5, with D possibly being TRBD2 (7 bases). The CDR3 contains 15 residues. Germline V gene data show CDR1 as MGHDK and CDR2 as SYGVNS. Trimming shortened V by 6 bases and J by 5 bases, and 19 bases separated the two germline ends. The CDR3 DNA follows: TGTGCCAGCAGGGCCGAGGGGGGGCTTTGGGAGACCCAGTACTTC. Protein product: CASRAEGGLWETQYF.

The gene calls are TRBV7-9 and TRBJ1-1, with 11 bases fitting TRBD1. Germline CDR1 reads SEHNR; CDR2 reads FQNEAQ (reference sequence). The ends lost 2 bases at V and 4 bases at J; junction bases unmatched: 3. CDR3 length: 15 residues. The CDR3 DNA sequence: TGTGCCAGCAGCTTATGGACAGGGGGCTTCACTGAAGCTTTCTTT. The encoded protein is CASSLWTGGFTEAFF.

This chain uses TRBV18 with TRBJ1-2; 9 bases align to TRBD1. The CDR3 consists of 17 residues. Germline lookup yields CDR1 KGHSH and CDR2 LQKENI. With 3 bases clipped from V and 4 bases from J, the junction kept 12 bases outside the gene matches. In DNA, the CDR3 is TGTGCCAGCTCACCGGATGCAACAGGGGGCGCTGGCTATGGCTACACCTTC. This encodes CASSPDATGGAGYGYTF.

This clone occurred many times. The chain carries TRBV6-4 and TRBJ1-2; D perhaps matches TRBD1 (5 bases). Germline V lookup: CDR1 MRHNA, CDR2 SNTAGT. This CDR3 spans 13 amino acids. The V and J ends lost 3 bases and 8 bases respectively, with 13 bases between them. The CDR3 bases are TGTGCCAGCAGTGAAGAAGGGGTAACGGGCTACACCTTC. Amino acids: CASSEEGVTGYTF.

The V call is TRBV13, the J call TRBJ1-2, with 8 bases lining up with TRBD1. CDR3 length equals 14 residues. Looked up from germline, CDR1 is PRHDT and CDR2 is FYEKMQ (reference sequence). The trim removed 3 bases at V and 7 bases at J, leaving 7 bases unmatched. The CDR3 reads CASSFDRGGSGYTF. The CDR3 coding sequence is TGTGCCAGCAGCTTCGACAGGGGCGGAAGTGGCTACACCTTC. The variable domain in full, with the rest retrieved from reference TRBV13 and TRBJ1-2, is AAGVIQSPRHLIKEKRETATLKCYPIPRHDTVYWYQQGPGQDPQFLISFYEKMQSDKGSIPDRFSAQQFSDYHSELNMSSLELGDSALYFCASSFDRGGSGYTFGSGTRLTVV.

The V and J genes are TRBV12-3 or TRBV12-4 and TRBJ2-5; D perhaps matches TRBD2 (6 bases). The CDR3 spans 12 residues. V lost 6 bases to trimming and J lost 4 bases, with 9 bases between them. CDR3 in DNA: TGTGCCAGCAGGGGGACTCCAGAGACCCAGTACTTC. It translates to CASRGTPETQYF.

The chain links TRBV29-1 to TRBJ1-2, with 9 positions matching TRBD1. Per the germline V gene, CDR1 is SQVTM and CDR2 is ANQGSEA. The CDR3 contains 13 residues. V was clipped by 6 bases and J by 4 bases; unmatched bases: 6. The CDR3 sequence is CSVADRGRYGYTF. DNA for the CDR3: TGCAGCGTGGCGGACAGGGGCCGCTATGGCTACACCTTC.

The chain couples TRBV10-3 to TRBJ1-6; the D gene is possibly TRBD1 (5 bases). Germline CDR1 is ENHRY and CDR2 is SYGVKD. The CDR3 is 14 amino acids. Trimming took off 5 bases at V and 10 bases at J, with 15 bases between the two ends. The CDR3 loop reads CAISTAGGGSPLHF. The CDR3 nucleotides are TGTGCCATCAGTACCGCGGGGGGTGGCTCACCCCTCCACTTT.

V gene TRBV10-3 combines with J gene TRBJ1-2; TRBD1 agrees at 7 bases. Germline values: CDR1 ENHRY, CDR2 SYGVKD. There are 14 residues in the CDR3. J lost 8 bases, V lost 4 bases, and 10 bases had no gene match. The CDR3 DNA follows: TGTGCCATCAGTGGTACAGGGGATGTGGGAGGCTACACCTTC. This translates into CAISGTGDVGGYTF.

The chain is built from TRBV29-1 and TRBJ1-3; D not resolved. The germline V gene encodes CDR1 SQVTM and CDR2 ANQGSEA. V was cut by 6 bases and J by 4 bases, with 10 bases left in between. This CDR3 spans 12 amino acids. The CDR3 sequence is CSVPDIGNTIYF. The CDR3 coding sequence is TGCAGCGTCCCAGACATCGGAAACACCATATATTTT.

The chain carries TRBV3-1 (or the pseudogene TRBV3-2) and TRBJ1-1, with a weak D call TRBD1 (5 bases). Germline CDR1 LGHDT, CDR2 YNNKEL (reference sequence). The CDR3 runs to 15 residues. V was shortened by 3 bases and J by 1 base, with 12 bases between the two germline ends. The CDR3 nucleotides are TGTGCCAGCAGCCATGGGGGGGTAGGGAACACTGAAGCTTTCTTT. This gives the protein CASSHGGVGNTEAFF.

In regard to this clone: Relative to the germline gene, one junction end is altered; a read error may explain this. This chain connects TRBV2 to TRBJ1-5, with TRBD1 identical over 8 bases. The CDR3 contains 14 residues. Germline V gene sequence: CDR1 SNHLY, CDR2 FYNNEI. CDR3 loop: CARSGDRLNQPQHF. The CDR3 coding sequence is TGTGCCAGGAGTGGGGACAGGCTCAATCAGCCCCAGCATTTT.

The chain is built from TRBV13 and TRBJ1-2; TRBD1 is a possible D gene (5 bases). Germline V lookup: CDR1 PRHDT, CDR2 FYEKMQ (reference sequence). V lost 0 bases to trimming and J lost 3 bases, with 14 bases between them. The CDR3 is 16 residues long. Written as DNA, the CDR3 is TGTGCCAGCAGCTTAGGGCTGCGGGGGGAGGACTATGGCTACACCTTC. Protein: CASSLGLRGEDYGYTF.

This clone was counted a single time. CDR3 sequence reads: CASSPVSRLTRNQPQHF. The DNA of the CDR3 is TGTGCCAGCAGCCCTGTTTCGAGGTTGACGCGCAATCAGCCCCAGCATTTT. V gene TRBV6-2 or TRBV6-3 combines with J gene TRBJ1-5; D gene uncertain. V was cut by 6 bases and J by 2 bases, with 20 bases left in between. Germline CDR1 and CDR2: MNHEY and SVGEGT. CDR3 length: 17 residues.

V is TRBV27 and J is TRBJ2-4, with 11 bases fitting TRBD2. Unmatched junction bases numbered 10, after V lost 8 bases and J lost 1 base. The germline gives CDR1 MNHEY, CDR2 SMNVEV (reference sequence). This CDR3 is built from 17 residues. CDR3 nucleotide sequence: TGTGCCAGCGAGCTGGCTAGCGGGGGGAGGGCCAAAAACATTCAGTACTTC. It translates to CASELASGGRAKNIQYF.

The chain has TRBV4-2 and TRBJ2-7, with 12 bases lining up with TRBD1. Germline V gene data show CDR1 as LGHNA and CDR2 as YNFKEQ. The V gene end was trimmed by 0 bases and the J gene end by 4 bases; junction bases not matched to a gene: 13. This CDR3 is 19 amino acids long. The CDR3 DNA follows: TGTGCCAGCAGCCAAGAAGGGACAGGGGGCGCGGTAGCCTATTACGAGCAGTACTTC. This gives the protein CASSQEGTGGAVAYYEQYF.

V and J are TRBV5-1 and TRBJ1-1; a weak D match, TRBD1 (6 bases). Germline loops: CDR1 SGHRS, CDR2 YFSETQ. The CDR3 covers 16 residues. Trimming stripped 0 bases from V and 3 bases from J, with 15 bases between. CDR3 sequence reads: CASSLDLGASHTEAFF. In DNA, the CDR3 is TGCGCCAGCAGCTTGGATCTGGGGGCTAGTCACACTGAAGCTTTCTTT.

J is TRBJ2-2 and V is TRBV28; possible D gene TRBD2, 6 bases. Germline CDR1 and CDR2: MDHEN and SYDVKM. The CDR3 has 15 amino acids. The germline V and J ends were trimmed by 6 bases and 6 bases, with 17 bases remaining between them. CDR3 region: CASRSLEGIPGELFF. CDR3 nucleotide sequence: TGTGCCAGCAGGAGCTTGGAGGGGATACCCGGGGAGCTGTTTTTT.

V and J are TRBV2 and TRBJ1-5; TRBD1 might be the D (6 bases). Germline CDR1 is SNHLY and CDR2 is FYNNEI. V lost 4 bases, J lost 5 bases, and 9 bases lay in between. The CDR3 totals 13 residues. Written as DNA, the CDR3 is TGTGCCAGCAGTGGCTACAGGGATCAGCCCCAGCATTTT. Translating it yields CASSGYRDQPQHF.